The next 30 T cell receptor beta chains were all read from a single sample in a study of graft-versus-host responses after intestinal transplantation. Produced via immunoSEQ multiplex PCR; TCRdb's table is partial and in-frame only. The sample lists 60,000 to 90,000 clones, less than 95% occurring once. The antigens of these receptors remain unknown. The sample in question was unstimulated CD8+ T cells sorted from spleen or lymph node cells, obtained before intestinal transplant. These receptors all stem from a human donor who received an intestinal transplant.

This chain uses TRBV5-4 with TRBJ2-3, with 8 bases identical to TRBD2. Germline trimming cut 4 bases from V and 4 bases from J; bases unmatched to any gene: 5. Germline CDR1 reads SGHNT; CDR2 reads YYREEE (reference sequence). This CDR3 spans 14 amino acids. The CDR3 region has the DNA TGTGCCAGCAGCCCAGGACTAGCATCAGATACGCAGTATTTT. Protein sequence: CASSPGLASDTQYF.

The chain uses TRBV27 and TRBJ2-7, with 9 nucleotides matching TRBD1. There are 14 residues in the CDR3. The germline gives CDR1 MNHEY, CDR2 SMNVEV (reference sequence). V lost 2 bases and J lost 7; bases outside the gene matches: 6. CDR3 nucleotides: TGTGCCAGCAGTTTAGGGACAGGGCCTGGGGAGCAGTACTTC. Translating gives CASSLGTGPGEQYF.

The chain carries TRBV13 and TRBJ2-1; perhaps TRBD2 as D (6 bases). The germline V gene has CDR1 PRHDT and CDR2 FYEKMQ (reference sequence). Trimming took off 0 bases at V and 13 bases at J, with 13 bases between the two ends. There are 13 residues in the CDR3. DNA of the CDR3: TGTGCCAGCAGCTTAGGCCTAAGGAGGGGTCAGTTCTTC. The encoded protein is CASSLGLRRGQFF.

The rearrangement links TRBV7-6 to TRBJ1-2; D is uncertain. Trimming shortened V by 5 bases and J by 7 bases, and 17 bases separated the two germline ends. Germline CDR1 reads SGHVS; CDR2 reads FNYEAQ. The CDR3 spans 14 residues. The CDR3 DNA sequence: TGTGCCAGCAGCCCAAACGCGGTATTGGGTGGCTACACCTTC. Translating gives CASSPNAVLGGYTF.

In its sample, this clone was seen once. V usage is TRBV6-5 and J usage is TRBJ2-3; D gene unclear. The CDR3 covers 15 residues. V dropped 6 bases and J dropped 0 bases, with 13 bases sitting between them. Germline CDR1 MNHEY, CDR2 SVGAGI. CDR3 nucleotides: TGTGCCAGCAGCCCTAGTCTCACCAGCACAGATACGCAGTATTTT. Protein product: CASSPSLTSTDTQYF.

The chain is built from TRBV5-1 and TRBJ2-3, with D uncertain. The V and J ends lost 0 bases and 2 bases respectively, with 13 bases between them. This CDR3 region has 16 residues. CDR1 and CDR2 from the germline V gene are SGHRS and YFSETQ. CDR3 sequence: CASSLAPESPTDTQYF. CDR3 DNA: TGCGCCAGCAGCTTGGCCCCGGAGTCCCCCACAGATACGCAGTATTTT.

The CDR3 region has the DNA TGTGCCAGCAGCTCGACAGGGAACACTGAAGCTTTCTTT. Protein product: CASSSTGNTEAFF. This chain links TRBV7-9 with TRBJ1-1, with D perhaps TRBD1 (6 bases). CDR3 length: 13 amino acids. Germline-derived CDR1 and CDR2 are SEHNR and FQNEAQ (reference sequence). V was cut by 4 bases and J by 1 base, with 7 bases left in between.

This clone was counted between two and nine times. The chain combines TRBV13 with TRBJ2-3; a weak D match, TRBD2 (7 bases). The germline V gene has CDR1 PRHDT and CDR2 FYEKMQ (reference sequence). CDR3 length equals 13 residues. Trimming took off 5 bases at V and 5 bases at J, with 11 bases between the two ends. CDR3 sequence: CASSRGGGDTQYF. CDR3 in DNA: TGTGCCAGCAGCCGGGGAGGGGGAGATACGCAGTATTTT.

CDR3: CSVEDLQGRISGNTIYF. CDR3 bases: TGCAGCGTTGAAGATCTTCAGGGGAGAATATCTGGAAACACCATATATTTT. The V call is TRBV29-1, the J call TRBJ1-3, with a weak D call TRBD1 (6 bases). V was pared by 0 bases and J by 1 base, with 16 bases between. This CDR3 is built from 17 residues. The germline gives CDR1 SQVTM, CDR2 ANQGSEA. The entire variable domain, with the rest obtained from reference TRBV29-1 and TRBJ1-3, is as follows: SAVISQKPSRDICQRGTSLTIQCQVDSQVTMMFWYRQQPGQSLTLIATANQGSEATYESGFVIDKFPISRPNLTFSTLTVSNMSPEDSSIYLCSVEDLQGRISGNTIYFGEGSWLTVV.

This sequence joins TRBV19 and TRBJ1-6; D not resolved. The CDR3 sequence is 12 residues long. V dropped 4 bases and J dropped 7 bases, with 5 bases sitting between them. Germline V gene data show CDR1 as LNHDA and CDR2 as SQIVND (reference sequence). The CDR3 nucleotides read TGTGCCAGTAGTACCGAGAATTCACCCCTCCACTTT. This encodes CASSTENSPLHF. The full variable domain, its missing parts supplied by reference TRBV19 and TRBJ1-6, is DGGITQSPKYLFRKEGQNVTLSCEQNLNHDAMYWYRQDPGQGLRLIYYSQIVNDFQKGDIAEGYSVSREKKESFPLTVTSAQKNPTAFYLCASSTENSPLHFGNGTRLTVT.

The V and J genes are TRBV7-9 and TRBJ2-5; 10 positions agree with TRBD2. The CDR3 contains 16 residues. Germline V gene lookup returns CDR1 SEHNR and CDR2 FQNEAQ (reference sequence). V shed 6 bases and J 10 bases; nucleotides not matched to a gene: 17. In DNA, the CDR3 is TGTGCCAGCAGTACCCAGCGGGGGAGCGGGGGGGCGGACCAGTACTTC. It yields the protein CASSTQRGSGGADQYF.

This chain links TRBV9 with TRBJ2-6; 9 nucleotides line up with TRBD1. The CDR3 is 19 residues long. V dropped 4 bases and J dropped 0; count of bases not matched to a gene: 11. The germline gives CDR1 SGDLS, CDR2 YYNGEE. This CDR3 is CASSPQGTGLISGANVLTF. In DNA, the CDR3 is TGTGCCAGCAGCCCCCAGGGGACAGGGCTCATCTCTGGGGCCAACGTCCTGACTTTC.

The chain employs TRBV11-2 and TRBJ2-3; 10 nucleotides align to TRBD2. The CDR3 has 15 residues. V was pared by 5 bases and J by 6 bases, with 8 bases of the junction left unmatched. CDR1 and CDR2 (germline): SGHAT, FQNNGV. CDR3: CASSPLAGAADTQYF. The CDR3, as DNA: TGTGCCAGCAGCCCCCTAGCGGGGGCCGCGGATACGCAGTATTTT.

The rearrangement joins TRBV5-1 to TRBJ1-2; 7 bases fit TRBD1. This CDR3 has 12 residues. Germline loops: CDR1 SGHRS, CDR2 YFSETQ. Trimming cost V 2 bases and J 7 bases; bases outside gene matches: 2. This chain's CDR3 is CASSFGTVGYTF. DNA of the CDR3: TGCGCCAGCAGCTTCGGGACAGTTGGCTACACCTTC.

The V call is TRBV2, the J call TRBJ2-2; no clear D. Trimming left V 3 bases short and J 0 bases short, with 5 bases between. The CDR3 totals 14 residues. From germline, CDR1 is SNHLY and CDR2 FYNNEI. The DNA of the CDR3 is TGTGCCAGCAGTGAGTACTCGAACACCGGGGAGCTGTTTTTT. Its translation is CASSEYSNTGELFF. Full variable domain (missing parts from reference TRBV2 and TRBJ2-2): EPEVTQTPSHQVTQMGQEVILRCVPISNHLYFYWYRQILGQKVEFLVSFYNNEISEKSEIFDDQFSVERPDGSNFTLKIRSTKLEDSAMYFCASSEYSNTGELFFGEGSRLTVL.

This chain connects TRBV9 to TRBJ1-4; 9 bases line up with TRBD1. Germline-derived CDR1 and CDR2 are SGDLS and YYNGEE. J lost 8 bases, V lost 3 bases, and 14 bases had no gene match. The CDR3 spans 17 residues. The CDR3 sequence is CASSARGTGPLGEKLFF. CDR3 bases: TGTGCCAGCAGCGCCCGTGGGACAGGGCCCCTTGGAGAAAAACTGTTTTTT.

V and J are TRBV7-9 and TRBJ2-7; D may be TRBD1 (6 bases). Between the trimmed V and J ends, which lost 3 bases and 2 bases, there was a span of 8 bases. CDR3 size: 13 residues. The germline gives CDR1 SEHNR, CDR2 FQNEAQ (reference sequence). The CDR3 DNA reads TGTGCCAGCAGCTTGTGGGACACCTACGAGCAGTACTTC. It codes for CASSLWDTYEQYF.

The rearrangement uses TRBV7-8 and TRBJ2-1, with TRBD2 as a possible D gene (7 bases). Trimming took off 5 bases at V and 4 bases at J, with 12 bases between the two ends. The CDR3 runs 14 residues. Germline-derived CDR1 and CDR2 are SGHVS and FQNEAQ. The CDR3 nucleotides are TGTGCCAGCAGCCTACAGGGAGGGTACAATGAGCAGTTCTTC. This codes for CASSLQGGYNEQFF.

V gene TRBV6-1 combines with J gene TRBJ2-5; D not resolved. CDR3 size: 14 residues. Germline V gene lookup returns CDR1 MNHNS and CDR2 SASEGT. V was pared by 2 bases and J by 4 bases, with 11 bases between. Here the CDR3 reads CASSELGTRETQYF. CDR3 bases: TGTGCCAGCAGTGAATTGGGCACAAGAGAGACCCAGTACTTC.

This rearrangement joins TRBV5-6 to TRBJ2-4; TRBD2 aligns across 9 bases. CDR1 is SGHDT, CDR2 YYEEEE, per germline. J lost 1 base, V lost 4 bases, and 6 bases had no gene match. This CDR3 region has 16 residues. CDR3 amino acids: CASSLTSGLAKNIQYF. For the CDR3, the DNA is TGTGCCAGCAGCCTCACTAGCGGGTTGGCCAAAAACATTCAGTACTTC.

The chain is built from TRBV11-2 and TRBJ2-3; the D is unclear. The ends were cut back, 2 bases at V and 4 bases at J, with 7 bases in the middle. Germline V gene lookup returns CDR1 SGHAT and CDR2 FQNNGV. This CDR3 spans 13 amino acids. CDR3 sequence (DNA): TGTGCCAGCAGCTTAATCAGTGCAGATACGCAGTATTTT. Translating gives CASSLISADTQYF.

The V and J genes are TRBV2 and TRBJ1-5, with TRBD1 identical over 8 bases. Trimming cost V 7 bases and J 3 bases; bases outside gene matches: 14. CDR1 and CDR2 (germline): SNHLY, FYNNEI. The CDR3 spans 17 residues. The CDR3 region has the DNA TGTGCCAGCAAGGAACGGGGACAGGCCCCTATCAATCAGCCCCAGCATTTT. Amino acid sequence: CASKERGQAPINQPQHF.

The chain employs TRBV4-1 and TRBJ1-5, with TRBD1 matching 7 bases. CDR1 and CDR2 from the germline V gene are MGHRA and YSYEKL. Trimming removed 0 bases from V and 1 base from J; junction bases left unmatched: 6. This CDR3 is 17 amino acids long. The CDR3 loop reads CASSQDGSGGSNQPQHF. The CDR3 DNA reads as TGCGCCAGCAGCCAAGATGGGTCAGGGGGAAGCAATCAGCCCCAGCATTTT.

This chain's CDR3 is CASSLTRQGRTEAFF. Written as DNA, the CDR3 is TGTGCCAGCAGCTTAACCAGACAGGGGCGGACTGAAGCTTTCTTT. The chain employs TRBV7-3 and TRBJ1-1, with 8 bases aligning to TRBD1. CDR1 SGHTA and CDR2 FQGTGA come from the germline V gene. This CDR3 has 15 amino acids. J gave up 5 bases and V 0 bases, and 5 bases lay outside the gene matches.

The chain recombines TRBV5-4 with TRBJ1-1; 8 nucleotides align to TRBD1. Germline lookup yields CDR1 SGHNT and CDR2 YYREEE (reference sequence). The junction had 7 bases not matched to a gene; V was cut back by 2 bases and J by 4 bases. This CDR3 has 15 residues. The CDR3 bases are TGTGCCAGCAGCTTAGAAGACAGGGGAGGCACTGAAGCTTTCTTT. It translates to CASSLEDRGGTEAFF.

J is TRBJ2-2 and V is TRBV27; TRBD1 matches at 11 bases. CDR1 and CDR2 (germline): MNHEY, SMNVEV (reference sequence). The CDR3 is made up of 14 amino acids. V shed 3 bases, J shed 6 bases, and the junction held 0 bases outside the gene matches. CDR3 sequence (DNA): TGTGCCAGCAGTTTGGGACAGGGGGCCGGGGAGCTGTTTTTT. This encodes CASSLGQGAGELFF.

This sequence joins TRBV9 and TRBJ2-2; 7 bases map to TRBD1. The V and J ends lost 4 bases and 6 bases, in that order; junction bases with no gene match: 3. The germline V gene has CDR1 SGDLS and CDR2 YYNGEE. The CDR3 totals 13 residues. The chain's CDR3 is CASSPQGAGELFF. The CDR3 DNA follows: TGTGCCAGCAGCCCCCAGGGGGCCGGGGAGCTGTTTTTT.

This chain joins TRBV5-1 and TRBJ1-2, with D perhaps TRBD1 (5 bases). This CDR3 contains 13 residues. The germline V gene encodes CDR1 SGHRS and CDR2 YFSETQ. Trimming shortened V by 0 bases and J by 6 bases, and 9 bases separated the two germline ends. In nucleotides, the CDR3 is TGCGCCAGCAGCTTGGCCGGAGGGGATGGCTACACCTTC. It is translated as CASSLAGGDGYTF.

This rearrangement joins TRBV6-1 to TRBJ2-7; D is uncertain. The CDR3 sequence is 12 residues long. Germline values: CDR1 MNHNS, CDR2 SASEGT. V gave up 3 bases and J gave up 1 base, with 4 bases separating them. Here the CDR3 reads CASSDPSYEQYF. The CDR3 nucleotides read TGTGCCAGCAGTGACCCTTCCTACGAGCAGTACTTC.

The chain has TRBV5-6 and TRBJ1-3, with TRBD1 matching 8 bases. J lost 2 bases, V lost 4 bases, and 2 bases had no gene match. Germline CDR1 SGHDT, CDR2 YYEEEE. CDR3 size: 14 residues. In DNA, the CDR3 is TGTGCCAGCAGCCAGGGGGCACCTGGAAACACCATATATTTT. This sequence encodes CASSQGAPGNTIYF.